This T cell receptor beta chain emerged from a study of blood T cell repertoires in COVID-19. Study details: Material from acute and convalescent COVID-19 was sourced from the United States, Italy and Spain.

Generated by immunoSEQ multiplex PCR, the TCRdb table keeps only in-frame clones and is missing some. Of 210,000 or so clones listed, roughly 80% are singletons. Trimming cost V 4 bases and J 5 bases; bases outside gene matches: 12. CDR3 length: 15 amino acids. Looked up from germline, CDR1 is SGHRS and CDR2 is YFSETQ. This sequence originates from a woman of 80 years or more with acute or convalescent COVID-19. The chain combines TRBV5-1 with TRBJ2-7; 7 nucleotides agree with TRBD2. Specimen: peripheral blood. The CDR3 coding sequence is TGCGCCAGCAGCGGTGGTGCGGGAGTTGTCGACGAGCAGTACTTC. Translated, it gives CASSGGAGVVDEQYF.